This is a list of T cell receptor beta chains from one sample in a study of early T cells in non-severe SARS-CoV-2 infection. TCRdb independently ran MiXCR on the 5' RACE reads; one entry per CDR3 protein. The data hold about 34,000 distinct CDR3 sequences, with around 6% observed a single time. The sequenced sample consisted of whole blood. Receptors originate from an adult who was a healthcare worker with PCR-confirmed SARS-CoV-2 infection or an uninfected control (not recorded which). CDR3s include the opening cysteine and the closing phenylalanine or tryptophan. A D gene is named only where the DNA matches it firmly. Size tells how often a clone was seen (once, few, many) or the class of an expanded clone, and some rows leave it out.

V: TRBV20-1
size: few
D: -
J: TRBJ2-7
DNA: TGCAGTGCTAGCCCTATCGGACACCTATCCTACGAGCAGTACTTC
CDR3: CSASPIGHLSYEQYF

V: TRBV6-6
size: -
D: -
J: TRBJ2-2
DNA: TGTGCCAGCAGTCCCAGGGGAGCGAACACCGGGGAGCTGTTTTTT
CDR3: CASSPRGANTGELFF

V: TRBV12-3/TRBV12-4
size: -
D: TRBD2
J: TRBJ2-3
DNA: TGTGCCAGCAGTGCCCGACTAGCGGAGCTCACAGATACGCAGTATTTT
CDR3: CASSARLAELTDTQYF

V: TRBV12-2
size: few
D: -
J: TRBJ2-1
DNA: TGTGCAAGTGTGGCGGGGCCGGGACGTTACAATGAGCAGTTCTTC
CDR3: CASVAGPGRYNEQFF

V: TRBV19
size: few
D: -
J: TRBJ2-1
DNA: TGTGCCAGTAGTATAGGGTTATACTACAATGAGCAGTTCTTC
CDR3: CASSIGLYYNEQFF

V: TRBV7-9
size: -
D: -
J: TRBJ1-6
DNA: TGTGCCAGCAGCTTACTTGGGGATAATTCACCCCTCCACTTT
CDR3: CASSLLGDNSPLHF

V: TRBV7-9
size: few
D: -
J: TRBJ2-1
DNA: TGTGCCAGCGTGTCGGCGGGGTTGAATGAGCAGTTCTTC
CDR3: CASVSAGLNEQFF

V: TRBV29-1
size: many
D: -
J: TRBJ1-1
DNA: TGCAGCGTTCATCTTAGGGGGAACACTGAAGCTTTCTTT
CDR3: CSVHLRGNTEAFF

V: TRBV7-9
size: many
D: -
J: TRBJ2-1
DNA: TGTGCCAGCAGCCCAGTCAGAGGGGAAGACAGGTACAATGAGCAGTTCTTC
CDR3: CASSPVRGEDRYNEQFF

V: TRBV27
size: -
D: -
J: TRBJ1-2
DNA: TGTGCCAGCAGTTCTGCGGTTGCATATGGCTACACCTTC
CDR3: CASSSAVAYGYTF

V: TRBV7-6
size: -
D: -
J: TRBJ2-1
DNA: TGTGCCAGCAGCTTAATGGGGAATGGGATATACAATGAGCAGTTCTTC
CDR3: CASSLMGNGIYNEQFF

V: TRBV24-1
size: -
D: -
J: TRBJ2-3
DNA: TGTGCCACCAGTGGGAACAGTAGAACGCAGTATTTT
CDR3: CATSGNSRTQYF

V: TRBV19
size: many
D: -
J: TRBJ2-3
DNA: TGTGCCAGTAGTATGCCCGTTGGACGTTCAGGGGGGACGCAGTATTTT
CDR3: CASSMPVGRSGGTQYF

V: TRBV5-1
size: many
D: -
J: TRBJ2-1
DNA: TGCGCCAGCAGACCAGGACACCCAGGGAGCGTTTACAATGAGCAGTTCTTC
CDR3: CASRPGHPGSVYNEQFF

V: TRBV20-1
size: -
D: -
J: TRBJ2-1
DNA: TGCAGTGCCCCGTCTATAGCGAATGAGCAGTTCTTC
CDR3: CSAPSIANEQFF

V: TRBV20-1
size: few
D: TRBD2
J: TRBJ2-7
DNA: TGCAGTGCTAGAGATTACCGGGCGGGGGTGGCCGAGTGGTACGAGCAGTACTTC
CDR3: CSARDYRAGVAEWYEQYF

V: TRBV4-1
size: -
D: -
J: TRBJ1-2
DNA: TGCGCCAGCAGCCAAGGGCAGAACATCTATGGCTACACCTTC
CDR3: CASSQGQNIYGYTF

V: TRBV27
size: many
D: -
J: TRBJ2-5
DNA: TGTGCCAGCCGCCAAGGGGGGCAAGAGACCCAGTACTTC
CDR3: CASRQGGQETQYF

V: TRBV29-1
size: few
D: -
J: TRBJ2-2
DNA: TGCAGCGTTAAACAGGTGTCCACCGGGGAGCTGTTTTTT
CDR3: CSVKQVSTGELFF

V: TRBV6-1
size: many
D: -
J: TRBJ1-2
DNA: TGTGCCAGCAGTGAAGGATCCTCCCGGAGAGGCTACACCTTC
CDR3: CASSEGSSRRGYTF

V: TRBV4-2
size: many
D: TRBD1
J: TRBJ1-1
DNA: TGTGCCAGCAGCCGCTCTGGGACAGCTAACACTGAAGCTTTCTTT
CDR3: CASSRSGTANTEAFF

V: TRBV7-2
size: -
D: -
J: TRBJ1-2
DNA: TGTGCCAGCAGCTTGTTGGCAGGCGATTATGGCTACACCTTC
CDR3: CASSLLAGDYGYTF

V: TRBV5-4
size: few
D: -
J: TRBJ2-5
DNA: TGTGCCAGCAGCTTGGGGACCAGCGGAGAGACCCAGTACTTC
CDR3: CASSLGTSGETQYF

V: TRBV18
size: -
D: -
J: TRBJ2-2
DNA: TGTGCCAGCTCTAACCGGGCCCCGAACACCGGGGAGCTGTTTTTT
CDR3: CASSNRAPNTGELFF

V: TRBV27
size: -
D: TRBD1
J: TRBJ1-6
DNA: TGTGCCAGCAGTTTATCGGGAGGACAGGGGGCCACCTATAATTCACCCCTCCACTTT
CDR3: CASSLSGGQGATYNSPLHF

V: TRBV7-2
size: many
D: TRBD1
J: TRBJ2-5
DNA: TGTGCCAGCGCCATGACAGGGTTGGTGACCCAGTACTTC
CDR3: CASAMTGLVTQYF

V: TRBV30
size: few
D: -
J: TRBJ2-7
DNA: TGTGCCTGGAAACAGGGCACCTACGAGCAGTACTTC
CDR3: CAWKQGTYEQYF

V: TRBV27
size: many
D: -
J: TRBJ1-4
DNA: TGTGCCAGCAGTCCCCTCCCATCCGGCGGAAGTGAAAAACTGTTTTTT
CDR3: CASSPLPSGGSEKLFF

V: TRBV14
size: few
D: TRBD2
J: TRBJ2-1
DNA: TGTGCCAGCAGCCCGGTCGCGGGACTACTTTACAATGAGCAGTTCTTC
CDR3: CASSPVAGLLYNEQFF

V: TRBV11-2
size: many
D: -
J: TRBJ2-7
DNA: TGTGCCAGCAGTCCAGATAGGGTCCACTACGAGCAGTACTTC
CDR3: CASSPDRVHYEQYF

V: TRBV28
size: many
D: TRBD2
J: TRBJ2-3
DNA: TGTGCCAGCACCCACTCGGGGAGGGGTGGCACAGATACGCAGTATTTT
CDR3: CASTHSGRGGTDTQYF

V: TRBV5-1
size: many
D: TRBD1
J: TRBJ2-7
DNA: TGCGCCAGCAGCTCGACCGGGACAGGGGCCGAGCAGTACTTC
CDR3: CASSSTGTGAEQYF

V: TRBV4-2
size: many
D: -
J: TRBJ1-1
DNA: TGTGCCAGCAGCCAAACGTGGGCGAATACTGAAGCTTTCTTT
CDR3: CASSQTWANTEAFF

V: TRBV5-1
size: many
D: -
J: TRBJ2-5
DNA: TGCGCCAGCAGCGCAAAAGAGACCCAGTACTTC
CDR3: CASSAKETQYF

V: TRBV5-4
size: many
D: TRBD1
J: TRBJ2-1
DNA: TGTGCCAGCAGCTTGGTAGGGGGCAGAACAAATGAGCAGTTCTTC
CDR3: CASSLVGGRTNEQFF

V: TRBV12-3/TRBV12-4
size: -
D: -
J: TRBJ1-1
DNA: TGTGCCAGCAGCCTTAACTTGTTACAAGCTTTCTTT
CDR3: CASSLNLLQAFF

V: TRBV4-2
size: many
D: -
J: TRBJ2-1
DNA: TGTGCCAGCAGCCAAGTCACGGGAGTGAGTCGAAATGAGCAGTTCTTC
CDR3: CASSQVTGVSRNEQFF

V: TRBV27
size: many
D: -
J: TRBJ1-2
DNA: TGTGCCAGCAGTTTTCACCCGGAAAACTATGGCTACACCTTC
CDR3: CASSFHPENYGYTF

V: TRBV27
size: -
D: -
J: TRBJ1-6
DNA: TGTGCCAGCAGTTCCACCTGGGGCCAAAATTCACCCCTCCACTTT
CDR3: CASSSTWGQNSPLHF

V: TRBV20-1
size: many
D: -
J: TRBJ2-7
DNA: TGCAGTGCTGGAATAGGTTACAGGGTCACCTACGAGCAGTACTTC
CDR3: CSAGIGYRVTYEQYF